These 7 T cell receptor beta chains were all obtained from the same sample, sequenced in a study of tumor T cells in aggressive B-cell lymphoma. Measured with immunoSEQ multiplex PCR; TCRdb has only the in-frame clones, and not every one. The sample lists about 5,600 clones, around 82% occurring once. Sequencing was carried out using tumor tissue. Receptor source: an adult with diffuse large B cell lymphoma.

CDR3 amino acids: CSVPAATYEQGNRLNEKLFF. The CDR3 nucleotides read TGCAGCGTTCCCGCAGCGACATACGAGCAAGGAAACAGGCTTAATGAAAAACTGTTTTTT. V and J are TRBV29-1 and TRBJ1-4; D perhaps matches TRBD1 (5 bases). The CDR3 is 20 residues long. Germline V gene sequence: CDR1 SQVTM, CDR2 ANQGSEA. V lost 5 bases and J lost 4, with 32 bases in between.

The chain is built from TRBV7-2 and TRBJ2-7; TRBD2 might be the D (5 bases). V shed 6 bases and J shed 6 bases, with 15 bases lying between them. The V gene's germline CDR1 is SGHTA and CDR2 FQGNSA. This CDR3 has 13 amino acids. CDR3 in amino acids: CASSRGGTAEQYF. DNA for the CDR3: TGTGCCAGCAGTAGAGGAGGCACTGCCGAGCAGTACTTC.

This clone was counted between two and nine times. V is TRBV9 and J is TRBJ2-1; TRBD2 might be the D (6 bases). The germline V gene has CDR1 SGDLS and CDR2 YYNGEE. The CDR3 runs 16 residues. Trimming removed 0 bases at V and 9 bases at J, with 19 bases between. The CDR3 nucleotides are TGTGCCAGCAGCGTAGCGGCACTAGCTGTGGGGGGTGAGCAGTTCTTC. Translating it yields CASSVAALAVGGEQFF.

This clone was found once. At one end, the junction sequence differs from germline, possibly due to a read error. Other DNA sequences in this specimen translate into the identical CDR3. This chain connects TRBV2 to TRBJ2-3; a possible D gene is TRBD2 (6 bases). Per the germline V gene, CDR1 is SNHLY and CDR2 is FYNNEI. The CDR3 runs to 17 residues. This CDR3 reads CASSEKGSGRGTDTQYF. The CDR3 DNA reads TGCGCCAGCAGTGAAAAAGGTAGCGGAAGGGGCACAGATACGCAGTATTTT. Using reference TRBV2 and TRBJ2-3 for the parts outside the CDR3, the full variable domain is EPEVTQTPSHQVTQMGQEVILRCVPISNHLYFYWYRQILGQKVEFLVSFYNNEISEKSEIFDDQFSVERPDGSNFTLKIRSTKLEDSAMYFCASSEKGSGRGTDTQYFGPGTRLTVL.

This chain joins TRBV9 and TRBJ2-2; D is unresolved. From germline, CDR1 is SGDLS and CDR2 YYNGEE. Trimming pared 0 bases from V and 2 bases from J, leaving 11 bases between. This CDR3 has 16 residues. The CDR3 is CASSVDTARNTGELFF. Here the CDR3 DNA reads TGTGCCAGCAGCGTAGATACGGCTAGAAACACCGGGGAGCTGTTTTTT.

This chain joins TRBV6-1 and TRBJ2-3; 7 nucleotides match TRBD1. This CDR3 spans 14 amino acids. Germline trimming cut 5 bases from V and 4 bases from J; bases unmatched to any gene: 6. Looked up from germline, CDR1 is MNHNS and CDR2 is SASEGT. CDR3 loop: CASSKQGSADTQYF. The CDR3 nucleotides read TGTGCCAGCAGTAAACAGGGGTCCGCAGATACGCAGTATTTT.

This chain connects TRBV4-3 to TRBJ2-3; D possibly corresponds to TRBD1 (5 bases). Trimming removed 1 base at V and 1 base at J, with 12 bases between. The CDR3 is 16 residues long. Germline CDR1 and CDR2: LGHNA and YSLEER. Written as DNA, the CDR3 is TGCGCCAGCAGCCAAGCAAACTGGGGCCGCACAGATACGCAGTATTTT. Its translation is CASSQANWGRTDTQYF.